Below, 24 T cell receptor beta chains from the same sample are listed, as sequenced in a study of blood T cell repertoires in COVID-19 (dated by TCRdb to 2018 to 2021). Library construction relied on the immunoSEQ multiplex PCR assay. In TCRdb, the immuneACCESS table is reduced to in-frame sequences with V and J assigned. These tables do not hold every clone; where another copy was compared, an unresolved V gene accounts for under half, and the others remain unexplained. The sample table contains hundreds of thousands of clones; only one count was recorded for 85% to 90% of them. Approximately 1% of the sample is in the top ten clones. Sequencing was performed on PBMCs or T cells enriched from blood (not recorded which). These receptors originate from a man between 18 and 35 years old who had recovered from COVID-19.

Notes on this clone: Other nucleotide sequences in the sample specify the same CDR3. This chain connects TRBV18 to TRBJ1-2; the match to TRBD1 covers 8 bases. The CDR3 is 13 residues long. Germline V lookup: CDR1 KGHSH, CDR2 LQKENI. Losses at the gene ends were 4 bases for V and 3 bases for J; bases not matched to a gene: 1. The CDR3 reads CASSLQGDYGYTF. CDR3 in DNA: TGTGCCAGCTCACTACAGGGGGACTATGGCTACACCTTC.

This chain links TRBV2 with TRBJ2-3; tentative D call: TRBD1 (5 bases). Germline-derived CDR1 and CDR2 are SNHLY and FYNNEI. The CDR3 is made up of 15 amino acids. Trimming left V 6 bases short and J 7 bases short, with 20 bases between. As DNA, the CDR3 is TGTGCCAGCAGCCGATTAGCAGGGAAACGGAATACGCAGTATTTT. Its translation: CASSRLAGKRNTQYF.

The chain joins TRBV5-1 to TRBJ2-1; D is uncertain. Germline-derived CDR1 and CDR2 are SGHRS and YFSETQ. The CDR3 totals 16 residues. V lost 2 bases and J lost 5, with 17 bases in between. The CDR3 loop is CASSFYGPTMNNEQFF. CDR3 DNA: TGCGCCAGCAGCTTCTATGGTCCTACTATGAACAATGAGCAGTTCTTC.

The chain combines TRBV14 with TRBJ1-2, with TRBD1 as a possible D gene (5 bases). Germline V lookup: CDR1 SGHDN, CDR2 FVKESK. Deletions cut 4 bases from V and 5 bases from J, with 8 bases between. This CDR3 comprises 12 residues. The CDR3, as DNA: TGTGCCAGCAGCCCCCAGGGATATGGCTACACCTTC. This gives the protein CASSPQGYGYTF.

The rearrangement links TRBV9 to TRBJ1-4, with no clear D. The V gene's germline CDR1 is SGDLS and CDR2 YYNGEE. V was pared by 0 bases and J by 8 bases, with 8 bases between. The CDR3 runs 13 residues. The CDR3 sequence: CASSVDGFEKLFF. The CDR3 DNA sequence: TGTGCCAGCAGCGTAGACGGGTTCGAAAAACTGTTTTTT.

This clone was counted once. The J gene is TRBJ1-4, the V gene TRBV18; D remains ambiguous. V was pared by 3 bases and J by 1 base, with 12 bases between. This CDR3 has 16 residues. Germline V gene sequence: CDR1 KGHSH, CDR2 LQKENI. The CDR3 region is CASSPTTLGTNEKLFF. The CDR3 DNA reads TGTGCCAGCTCACCTACTACCCTCGGAACTAATGAAAAACTGTTTTTT.

The chain has TRBV4-1 and TRBJ1-5; 7 bases map to TRBD1. This CDR3 contains 15 residues. V shed 3 bases and J 3 bases; nucleotides not matched to a gene: 5. Per germline, CDR1 MGHRA and CDR2 YSYEKL. CDR3 DNA: TGCGCCAGCAGCCATGTACAGGGGAACAATCAGCCCCAGCATTTT. The encoded protein is CASSHVQGNNQPQHF.

The chain uses TRBV19 and TRBJ2-1, with 10 nucleotides matching TRBD2. CDR3 size: 15 residues. Germline CDR1 reads LNHDA; CDR2 reads SQIVND (reference sequence). V was pared by 6 bases and J by 5 bases, with 7 bases of the junction left unmatched. CDR3 bases: TGTGCCAGTAGGGCTGGAACTAGCGGGAACAATGAGCAGTTCTTC. The encoded protein is CASRAGTSGNNEQFF.

The CDR3, as DNA: TGTGCCAGCAGCCCGGGGGGTGGCTACACCTTC. Amino acids: CASSPGGGYTF. The chain links TRBV12-3 or TRBV12-4 to TRBJ1-2, with a tentative D call TRBD1 (5 bases). With 6 bases removed from V and 7 bases from J, the gap between germline ends came to 9 bases. CDR3 length: 11 residues.

CDR3 loop: CASTRTSSNEQFF. The CDR3 DNA reads as TGTGCCAGCACCCGGACTAGCTCGAATGAGCAGTTCTTC. V is TRBV21-1 and J is TRBJ2-1; whether TRBD2, the table's D call, matches the DNA was not checked. TRBV21-1 is a pseudogene locus. This CDR3 contains 13 residues.

The chain combines TRBV6-1 with TRBJ1-1; 10 bases map to TRBD1. Trimming at V came to 1 base and at J to 10 bases, leaving 12 bases not matched to a gene. The CDR3 extends over 16 amino acids. Germline assignment: CDR1 MNHNS and CDR2 SASEGT. The CDR3 region is CASSEGYMGQGRGAFF. The CDR3 DNA sequence: TGTGCCAGCAGTGAAGGATATATGGGACAGGGGAGAGGAGCTTTCTTT.

The V and J genes are TRBV7-2 and TRBJ2-7; D possibly corresponds to TRBD2 (5 bases). Trimming shortened V by 3 bases and J by 5 bases, and 11 bases separated the two germline ends. This CDR3 comprises 13 residues. CDR1 is SGHTA, CDR2 FQGNSA, per germline. The chain's CDR3 is CASSFIGENEQYF. In DNA, the CDR3 is TGTGCCAGCAGCTTCATCGGGGAGAACGAGCAGTACTTC.

The chain joins TRBV9 to TRBJ1-1, with D perhaps TRBD1 (5 bases). CDR1 SGDLS and CDR2 YYNGEE come from the germline V gene. The CDR3 length is 17 residues. V was pared by 3 bases and J by 6 bases, with 24 bases between. This chain's CDR3 is CASSEGTFQGLRAEAFF. CDR3 DNA: TGTGCCAGCAGCGAAGGTACGTTCCAGGGATTAAGGGCTGAAGCTTTCTTT.

Written as DNA, the CDR3 is TGTGCCACCAGTGATTTAGGGCAGGGTGGAGAAAAACTGTTTTTT. Translating it yields CATSDLGQGGEKLFF. The genes are TRBV24-1 and TRBJ1-4, with a possible D match to TRBD1 (5 bases). Germline-derived CDR1 and CDR2 are KGHDR and SFDVKD. The CDR3 is 15 residues long. Trimming shortened V by 1 base and J by 8 bases, and 13 bases separated the two germline ends.

The chain couples TRBV7-9 to TRBJ2-7; D is uncertain. The CDR3 totals 12 residues. Germline CDR1 is SEHNR and CDR2 is FQNEAQ (reference sequence). Between the trimmed V and J ends, which lost 1 base and 6 bases, there was a span of 7 bases. CDR3 sequence (DNA): TGTGCCAGCAGCTTAGTAGAGCTCGAGCAGTACTTC. It encodes CASSLVELEQYF.

This clone has more than one count but fewer than ten. The chain links TRBV4-2 to TRBJ1-6; D ambiguous. From germline, CDR1 is LGHNA and CDR2 YNFKEQ. The length of the CDR3 is 13 residues. V lost 1 base, J lost 8 bases, and 6 bases lay in between. CDR3 in amino acids: CASSQGGDSPLHF. The CDR3, as DNA: TGTGCCAGCAGCCAAGGGGGAGATTCACCCCTCCACTTT.

The rearrangement joins TRBV19 to TRBJ2-7; 8 nucleotides line up with TRBD2. The CDR3 contains 14 residues. Per the germline V gene, CDR1 is LNHDA and CDR2 is SQIVND (reference sequence). V dropped 6 bases and J dropped 4; count of bases not matched to a gene: 8. CDR3 protein: CASSPGGEGYEQYF. The CDR3 DNA sequence: TGTGCCAGTAGCCCGGGGGGGGAGGGGTACGAGCAGTACTTC.

This clone was counted once. The chain joins TRBV7-9 to TRBJ2-7; D is unclear. Trimming pared 2 bases from V and 2 bases from J, leaving 10 bases between. Germline CDR1 is SEHNR and CDR2 is FQNEAQ (reference sequence). This CDR3 comprises 14 residues. The CDR3 region has the DNA TGTGCCAGCAGCTTAATCTCAGGCCCCTACGAGCAGTACTTC. It specifies CASSLISGPYEQYF.

The rearrangement joins TRBV6-5 to TRBJ2-3, with unresolved D. The V gene's germline CDR1 is MNHEY and CDR2 SVGAGI. CDR3 length equals 15 residues. V was shortened by 2 bases and J by 0 bases, with 9 bases between the two germline ends. The CDR3 here is CASSYLPFSTDTQYF. The CDR3 DNA sequence: TGTGCCAGCAGTTACCTCCCGTTTAGCACAGATACGCAGTATTTT.

The V gene is TRBV19, the J gene TRBJ2-7; D perhaps matches TRBD2 (6 bases). Germline-derived CDR1 and CDR2 are LNHDA and SQIVND (reference sequence). The CDR3 has 14 residues. V gave up 5 bases and J gave up 0 bases, with 11 bases separating them. CDR3 residues: CASSRRATSYEQYF. The CDR3 DNA follows: TGTGCCAGTAGTCGGAGGGCCACCTCCTACGAGCAGTACTTC.

The V gene is TRBV10-3, the J gene TRBJ2-1, with 13 bases aligning to TRBD2. Germline CDR1 is ENHRY and CDR2 is SYGVKD. The ends lost 7 bases at V and 1 base at J; junction bases unmatched: 7. CDR3 length: 17 amino acids. This CDR3 is CAITGLAGVKSYNEQFF. The CDR3, as DNA: TGTGCCATCACCGGACTAGCGGGGGTCAAATCCTACAATGAGCAGTTCTTC.

The chain recombines TRBV5-1 with TRBJ2-6; D ambiguous. From germline, CDR1 is SGHRS and CDR2 YFSETQ. The V and J ends lost 1 base and 1 base respectively, with 6 bases between them. The CDR3 extends over 15 amino acids. The chain's CDR3 is CASSLMRSGANVLTF. In nucleotides, the CDR3 is TGCGCCAGCAGCTTGATGAGATCTGGGGCCAACGTCCTGACTTTC.

The genes are TRBV2 and TRBJ2-5; D is unresolved. The CDR3 extends over 17 amino acids. V was clipped by 6 bases and J by 4 bases, with 24 bases between them. CDR1 and CDR2 (germline): SNHLY, FYNNEI. The CDR3 is CASRRAITSTLGETQYF. For the CDR3, the DNA is TGTGCCAGCAGACGAGCGATTACCTCGACCCTGGGAGAGACCCAGTACTTC.

This chain connects TRBV6-5 to TRBJ2-7; maybe TRBD1 (6 bases). The length of the CDR3 is 12 residues. Germline V CDR1 and CDR2: MNHEY, SVGAGI. Trimming pared 5 bases from V and 7 bases from J, leaving 12 bases between. CDR3: CASSPQGREQYF. The CDR3 coding sequence is TGTGCCAGCAGTCCACAGGGTAGGGAGCAGTACTTC.